This TCR beta chain comes out of a study of cytomegalovirus exposure and HLA in healthy donors. Across the study: Earlier, almost 120 million unique TCR beta sequences were recovered from about 200 million T cells by an analysis. Study-level results: TCR beta V- and J-gene trimming, according to a later analysis, was linked to a missense DCLRE1C variant.

Comments on this clone: Its antigen is not known.

The study ran its PCR with 60 Vbeta and 13 Jbeta primers. TCRdb's copy holds only in-frame clones and misses some; the assay was immunoSEQ multiplex PCR. The data show some 150,000 clones, with about 80% seen just once and approximately 5.7% held by the top ten. Germline V lookup: CDR1 MDHEN, CDR2 SYDVKM. The trim removed 5 bases at V and 5 bases at J, leaving 12 bases unmatched. The CDR3 loop spans 18 amino acids. This sequence was found in a man aged 25-45 years in good health and CMV-seropositive. The chain is built from TRBV28 and TRBJ2-3; TRBD2 aligns across 14 bases. The sequenced sample was PBMCs. CDR3 coding DNA: TGTGCCAGCAGTCTTGCCGTTCGGACTAGCGGGGGGAAAGATACGCAGTATTTT. This codes for CASSLAVRTSGGKDTQYF.